These T cell receptor beta chains were read from a single sample in a study of blood T cells in healthy people across ages. Via MiXCR, TCRdb re-called the 5' RACE reads, giving one row per CDR3 protein. The profile shows fewer than 2,000,000 distinct CDR3 sequences, about 35% of them singletons. Sample: blood. These receptors were obtained from a young woman in good health. Each CDR3 is given with its conserved first and last residue. The order of the fields is D gene, clone size, V gene, J gene, CDR3 protein, CDR3 DNA. The D gene is left open where the match is weak. Size is omitted from some rows. Given values are once, few, many or a class for expanded clones.

d_call: TRBD2
clone_size: once
v_call: TRBV28
j_call: TRBJ2-1
cdr3_aa: CASSRRRGGSYNEQFF
cdr3_nt: TGTGCCAGCAGTCGCCGACGGGGAGGGTCCTACAATGAGCAGTTCTTC

d_call: NA
clone_size: few
v_call: TRBV7-2
j_call: TRBJ1-2
cdr3_aa: CASSGAGSYGYTF
cdr3_nt: TGTGCCAGCAGCGGGGCAGGCAGCTATGGCTACACCTTC

d_call: NA
clone_size: few
v_call: TRBV10-3
j_call: TRBJ1-5
cdr3_aa: CAISEGQRSNQPQHF
cdr3_nt: TGTGCCATCAGTGAGGGTCAGAGAAGCAATCAGCCCCAGCATTTT

d_call: NA
clone_size: few
v_call: TRBV27
j_call: TRBJ2-1
cdr3_aa: CASSLFPFDKQFF
cdr3_nt: TGTGCCAGCAGTTTATTCCCTTTCGATAAGCAGTTCTTC

d_call: TRBD2
clone_size: NA
v_call: TRBV27
j_call: TRBJ2-7
cdr3_aa: CASSWGGGLASEQYF
cdr3_nt: TGTGCCAGCAGTTGGGGCGGGGGTCTTGCGAGCGAGCAGTACTTC

d_call: NA
clone_size: NA
v_call: TRBV12-3/TRBV12-4
j_call: TRBJ2-1
cdr3_aa: CASSTRYKDLSYNEQFF
cdr3_nt: TGTGCCAGCAGTACACGTTATAAGGACCTCTCCTACAATGAGCAGTTCTTC

d_call: TRBD2
clone_size: few
v_call: TRBV28
j_call: TRBJ2-6
cdr3_aa: CASTTPGLAGAGANVLTF
cdr3_nt: TGTGCCAGCACTACCCCGGGACTAGCGGGAGCTGGGGCCAACGTCCTGACTTTC

d_call: NA
clone_size: NA
v_call: TRBV7-9
j_call: TRBJ1-2
cdr3_aa: CASSRVINYGYTF
cdr3_nt: TGTGCCAGCAGCCGTGTTATCAACTATGGCTACACCTTC

d_call: NA
clone_size: many
v_call: TRBV7-2
j_call: TRBJ1-6
cdr3_aa: CASSTRTDYSPLHF
cdr3_nt: TGTGCCAGCAGCACCAGGACGGATTATTCACCCCTCCACTTT

d_call: NA
clone_size: few
v_call: TRBV27
j_call: TRBJ2-7
cdr3_aa: CASSFVGGLHYEQYF
cdr3_nt: TGTGCCAGCAGTTTCGTGGGGGGCCTTCACTACGAGCAGTACTTC

d_call: NA
clone_size: NA
v_call: TRBV20-1
j_call: TRBJ2-7
cdr3_aa: CSARHRAEQYF
cdr3_nt: TGCAGTGCTAGACATAGGGCCGAGCAGTACTTC

d_call: NA
clone_size: few
v_call: TRBV20-1
j_call: TRBJ2-1
cdr3_aa: CSDSTLDEQFF
cdr3_nt: TGCAGTGACTCAACCCTAGATGAGCAGTTCTTC

d_call: NA
clone_size: NA
v_call: TRBV28
j_call: TRBJ2-7
cdr3_aa: CASTEGSYEQYF
cdr3_nt: TGTGCCAGCACCGAAGGGTCCTACGAGCAGTACTTC

d_call: TRBD2
clone_size: once
v_call: TRBV5-1
j_call: TRBJ2-3
cdr3_aa: CASSFSGGIDTQYF
cdr3_nt: TGCGCCAGCAGCTTTAGCGGGGGTATAGATACGCAGTATTTT

d_call: TRBD1
clone_size: few
v_call: TRBV6-1
j_call: TRBJ1-6
cdr3_aa: CASSGQGGNSPLHF
cdr3_nt: TGTGCCAGCAGTGGACAGGGAGGTAATTCACCCCTCCACTTT

d_call: NA
clone_size: few
v_call: TRBV20-1
j_call: TRBJ1-2
cdr3_aa: CSARDPSGRGYTF
cdr3_nt: TGCAGTGCTAGAGATCCCAGTGGGAGAGGCTACACCTTC

d_call: TRBD1
clone_size: NA
v_call: TRBV6-1
j_call: TRBJ1-5
cdr3_aa: CASRDRGTVGNQPQHF
cdr3_nt: TGTGCCAGCCGGGACAGGGGCACCGTCGGCAATCAGCCCCAGCATTTT

d_call: TRBD2
clone_size: few
v_call: TRBV2
j_call: TRBJ2-1
cdr3_aa: CASSLSGLAGGEQFF
cdr3_nt: TGTGCCAGCAGTCTATCGGGACTAGCGGGAGGAGAGCAGTTCTTC

d_call: TRBD1
clone_size: NA
v_call: TRBV4-1
j_call: TRBJ1-4
cdr3_aa: CASSHTRQGSEKLFF
cdr3_nt: TGCGCCAGCAGCCATACTAGACAGGGCTCAGAAAAACTGTTTTTT

d_call: NA
clone_size: once
v_call: TRBV7-3
j_call: TRBJ2-3
cdr3_aa: CASGPLGESADTQYF
cdr3_nt: TGTGCCAGCGGCCCCCTCGGGGAATCGGCAGATACGCAGTATTTT

d_call: NA
clone_size: NA
v_call: TRBV20-1
j_call: TRBJ1-5
cdr3_aa: CSAVSVGGNQPQHF
cdr3_nt: TGCAGTGCTGTTAGTGTGGGGGGCAATCAGCCCCAGCATTTT

d_call: NA
clone_size: few
v_call: TRBV30
j_call: TRBJ2-3
cdr3_aa: CAWSPPGGGADTQYF
cdr3_nt: TGTGCCTGGAGCCCGCCAGGGGGAGGCGCAGATACGCAGTATTTT

d_call: TRBD2
clone_size: once
v_call: TRBV20-1
j_call: TRBJ2-2
cdr3_aa: CSPSGAPTGELFF
cdr3_nt: TGCAGTCCCAGCGGGGCACCCACCGGGGAGCTGTTTTTT

d_call: NA
clone_size: few
v_call: TRBV7-3
j_call: TRBJ2-7
cdr3_aa: CASSSWTDSYEQYF
cdr3_nt: TGTGCCAGCAGCTCTTGGACCGATTCCTACGAGCAGTACTTC

d_call: TRBD2
clone_size: many
v_call: TRBV6-2/TRBV6-3
j_call: TRBJ2-7
cdr3_aa: CASRRLAGAYEQYF
cdr3_nt: TGTGCCAGCAGGAGACTAGCGGGAGCCTACGAGCAGTACTTC

d_call: TRBD2
clone_size: NA
v_call: TRBV7-2
j_call: TRBJ2-3
cdr3_aa: CASSSRRRGSTDTQYF
cdr3_nt: TGTGCCAGCAGCTCTAGGAGGCGGGGGAGCACAGATACGCAGTATTTT

d_call: NA
clone_size: NA
v_call: TRBV6-4
j_call: TRBJ1-1
cdr3_aa: CASSAQGGSTEAFF
cdr3_nt: TGTGCCAGCAGTGCACAGGGAGGAAGCACTGAAGCTTTCTTT

d_call: TRBD1
clone_size: few
v_call: TRBV24-1
j_call: TRBJ1-1
cdr3_aa: CATSETGTGENTEAFF
cdr3_nt: TGTGCCACCAGTGAAACGGGGACAGGGGAGAACACTGAAGCTTTCTTT

d_call: NA
clone_size: few
v_call: TRBV20-1
j_call: TRBJ2-3
cdr3_aa: CSATKWTVSTDTQYF
cdr3_nt: TGCAGTGCTACCAAATGGACAGTTAGCACAGATACGCAGTATTTT

d_call: TRBD2
clone_size: NA
v_call: TRBV20-1
j_call: TRBJ2-5
cdr3_aa: CSARDSTSVGETQYF
cdr3_nt: TGCAGTGCTAGAGATTCAACTAGCGTAGGAGAGACCCAGTACTTC

d_call: NA
clone_size: NA
v_call: TRBV7-2
j_call: TRBJ2-1
cdr3_aa: CASSLQLFGDYNEQFF
cdr3_nt: TGCGCCAGCAGCCTACAACTTTTTGGTGATTACAATGAGCAGTTCTTC

d_call: NA
clone_size: few
v_call: TRBV10-3
j_call: TRBJ2-5
cdr3_aa: CAIQEAGTETQYF
cdr3_nt: TGTGCCATCCAAGAGGCGGGAACGGAGACCCAGTACTTC

d_call: NA
clone_size: NA
v_call: TRBV6-6
j_call: TRBJ2-5
cdr3_aa: CASRPVGSTETQYF
cdr3_nt: TGTGCCAGCAGGCCCGTAGGGTCAACCGAGACCCAGTACTTC